Shown below are 17 T cell receptor beta chains from a single sample sequenced in a study of shared clonotypes between healthy human individuals. Data came from immunoSEQ multiplex PCR; TCRdb stores just in-frame clones and leaves some out. The sample carries over 950,000 clones, 70% to 85% recorded once. The sample consisted of memory CD4+ T cells from PBMCs. Noted subset: CD45RA-negative fraction. These receptors were obtained from a man between 18 and 35 years old in good health. Some clones in this sample may be carry-over from other donors' samples.

To note about this clone: Different DNA sequences within this sample yield the same CDR3. The rearrangement joins TRBV28 to TRBJ1-5, with D possibly TRBD1 on 6 matching bases. The CDR3 contains 11 residues. Trimming took off 5 bases at V and 7 bases at J, with 6 bases between the two ends. Germline V gene lookup returns CDR1 MDHEN and CDR2 SYDVKM. This CDR3 is CASSTGQPQHF. CDR3 coding DNA: TGTGCCAGCAGTACAGGGCAGCCCCAGCATTTT.

The rearrangement uses TRBV7-9 and TRBJ2-5; D is possibly TRBD1 (6 bases). Germline V gene data show CDR1 as SEHNR and CDR2 as FQNEAQ (reference sequence). This CDR3 is 15 amino acids long. Trimming pared 5 bases from V and 2 bases from J, leaving 15 bases between. The CDR3 region has the DNA TGTGCCAGCAGCCCATTACAGGGTTGGCAAGAGACCCAGTACTTC. Amino acids: CASSPLQGWQETQYF.

V and J are TRBV9 and TRBJ2-3; 9 nucleotides agree with TRBD2. Trimming at V came to 3 bases and at J to 4 bases, leaving 6 bases not matched to a gene. There are 15 residues in the CDR3. From germline, CDR1 is SGDLS and CDR2 YYNGEE. CDR3 protein: CASSARTSVADTQYF. In nucleotides, the CDR3 is TGTGCCAGCAGCGCAAGGACTAGCGTAGCAGATACGCAGTATTTT.

The gene calls are TRBV27 and TRBJ2-7, with unresolved D. Trimming left V 0 bases short and J 2 bases short, with 11 bases between. Germline CDR1 reads MNHEY; CDR2 reads SMNVEV (reference sequence). The CDR3 length is 15 residues. The CDR3: CASSLSGRAAYEQYF. In DNA, the CDR3 is TGTGCCAGCAGTTTATCGGGCAGAGCCGCCTACGAGCAGTACTTC.

The rearrangement joins TRBV5-1 to TRBJ1-4; D might be TRBD1 (5 bases). Germline V gene lookup returns CDR1 SGHRS and CDR2 YFSETQ. This CDR3 has 15 amino acids. V lost 0 bases to trimming and J lost 3 bases, with 9 bases between them. This CDR3 reads CASSLVGLPNEKLFF. CDR3 sequence (DNA): TGCGCCAGCAGCTTGGTGGGGCTTCCTAATGAAAAACTGTTTTTT. The whole variable domain, remainder taken from reference TRBV5-1 and TRBJ1-4, is KAGVTQTPRYLIKTRGQQVTLSCSPISGHRSVSWYQQTPGQGLQFLFEYFSETQRNKGNFPGRFSGRQFSNSRSEMNVSTLELGDSALYLCASSLVGLPNEKLFFGSGTQLSVL.

The chain uses TRBV5-6 and TRBJ2-5, with 7 nucleotides matching TRBD2. The J call may be in error: the DNA end matches TRBJ2-7 better. Per germline, CDR1 SGHDT and CDR2 YYEEEE. This CDR3 comprises 17 residues. The CDR3 nucleotides are TGTGCCAGCAGCGCCTGGCAATTGCGGGAGCCGGAGGACGAGCAGTACTTC. Protein: CASSAWQLREPEDEQYF.

This chain joins TRBV15 and TRBJ1-4; D not certain. Germline V CDR1 and CDR2: LNHNV, YYDKDF (reference sequence). V was trimmed by 3 bases and J by 5 bases, leaving 10 bases between them. The CDR3 is 14 amino acids. CDR3 in DNA: TGTGCCACCAGCAGTCCGGAGCCCAATGAAAAACTGTTTTTT. It is translated as CATSSPEPNEKLFF.

The rearrangement uses TRBV7-9 and TRBJ2-7; 8 nucleotides match TRBD2. The length of the CDR3 is 15 residues. Germline V gene lookup returns CDR1 SEHNR and CDR2 FQNEAQ (reference sequence). After removal of 1 base from V and 4 bases from J, the junction contained 6 bases not matched to a gene. The CDR3 here is CASSLVVSGAYEQYF. CDR3 DNA: TGTGCCAGCAGCTTAGTTGTTAGCGGGGCATACGAGCAGTACTTC.

The chain couples TRBV2 to TRBJ2-1; TRBD2 matches 15 bases. CDR3 length equals 21 residues. Germline-derived CDR1 and CDR2 are SNHLY and FYNNEI. Trimming cost V 5 bases and J 0 bases; bases outside gene matches: 14. CDR3: CASSTQGARTSGRASYNEQFF. DNA for the CDR3: TGTGCCAGCAGTACCCAGGGGGCGAGGACTAGCGGGAGGGCCTCCTACAATGAGCAGTTCTTC.

The table lists this clone with a few counts. The chain employs TRBV4-2 and TRBJ2-2; D is unclear. Per the germline V gene, CDR1 is LGHNA and CDR2 is YNFKEQ. The CDR3 runs to 16 residues. V was pared by 4 bases and J by 6 bases, with 18 bases between. The CDR3 DNA is TGTGCCAGCAGCCCTCTACCGGGTGCTGACGCCGGGGAGCTGTTTTTT. It translates to CASSPLPGADAGELFF.

CDR3 coding DNA: TGCGCCAGCAGCCTATCCCCCTTAGCGGGAGGGCCCAACGAGCAGTACTTC. This sequence encodes CASSLSPLAGGPNEQYF. This chain joins TRBV4-1 and TRBJ2-7; 11 bases align to TRBD2. V gave up 4 bases and J gave up 5 bases; unmatched junction bases: 13. This CDR3 is built from 17 residues. Germline V gene data show CDR1 as MGHRA and CDR2 as YSYEKL.

The chain links TRBV7-3 to TRBJ2-1, with D possibly TRBD1 on 6 matching bases. There are 15 residues in the CDR3. Trimming removed 5 bases at V and 4 bases at J, with 15 bases between. Germline CDR1 reads SGHTA; CDR2 reads FQGTGA. The CDR3 protein is CASSPQGQPYNEQFF. The CDR3 DNA reads as TGTGCCAGCAGCCCTCAAGGACAGCCTTACAATGAGCAGTTCTTC.

The rearrangement links TRBV7-8 to TRBJ1-5, with D uncertain. V was pared by 5 bases and J by 7 bases, with 9 bases between. The length of the CDR3 is 12 residues. CDR1 is SGHVS and CDR2 is FQNEAQ in the germline V gene. CDR3 region: CASSLTGQPQHF. The CDR3 DNA reads TGTGCCAGCAGCCTAACGGGGCAGCCCCAGCATTTT.

This clone appeared a few times. The V gene is TRBV29-1, the J gene TRBJ1-1; 7 bases agree with TRBD1. Looked up from germline, CDR1 is SQVTM and CDR2 is ANQGSEA. The CDR3 has 10 amino acids. V lost 7 bases to trimming and J lost 6 bases; unmatched junction nucleotides: 2. In nucleotides, the CDR3 is TGCAGCGGGGGACAGCCTGAAGCTTTCTTT. Translation: CSGGQPEAFF.

The CDR3 coding sequence is TGTGCCAGCAGACTACCAGGGGGTACTAATGAAAAACTGTTTTTT. It encodes CASRLPGGTNEKLFF. J is TRBJ1-4 and V is TRBV6-6; 7 positions agree with TRBD1. Germline V gene lookup returns CDR1 MNHNY and CDR2 SVGAGI (reference sequence). V lost 6 bases, J lost 2 bases, and 6 bases stayed unmatched. The CDR3 has 15 amino acids.

V is TRBV27 and J is TRBJ2-7; 8 bases align to TRBD2. The CDR3 sequence is 14 residues long. CDR1 MNHEY and CDR2 SMNVEV come from the germline V gene (reference sequence). V shed 6 bases, J shed 2 bases, and the junction held 6 bases outside the gene matches. As DNA, the CDR3 is TGTGCCAGCAGCCCCTCGGGACTAGCCTACGAGCAGTACTTC. Amino acid sequence: CASSPSGLAYEQYF.

V usage is TRBV29-1 and J usage is TRBJ2-1, with 10 positions matching TRBD2. CDR3 length: 15 amino acids. V gave up 6 bases and J gave up 4 bases; unmatched junction bases: 9. Germline V gives CDR1 SQVTM, CDR2 ANQGSEA. The CDR3: CSVGRATSGYNEQFF. The CDR3 DNA is TGCAGCGTGGGAAGGGCGACTAGCGGGTACAATGAGCAGTTCTTC.